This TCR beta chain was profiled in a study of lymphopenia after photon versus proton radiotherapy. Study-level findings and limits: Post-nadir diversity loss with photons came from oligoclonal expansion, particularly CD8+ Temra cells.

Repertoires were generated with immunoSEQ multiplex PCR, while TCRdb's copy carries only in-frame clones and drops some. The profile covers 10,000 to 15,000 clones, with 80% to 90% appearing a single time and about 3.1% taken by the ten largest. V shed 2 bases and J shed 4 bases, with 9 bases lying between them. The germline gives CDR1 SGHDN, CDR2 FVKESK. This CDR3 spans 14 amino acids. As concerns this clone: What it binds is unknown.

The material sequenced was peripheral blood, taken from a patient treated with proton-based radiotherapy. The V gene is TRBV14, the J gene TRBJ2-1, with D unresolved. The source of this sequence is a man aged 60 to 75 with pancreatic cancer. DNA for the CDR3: TGTGCCAGCAGCCAAAACTTTGGATACAATGAGCAGTTCTTC. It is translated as CASSQNFGYNEQFF.